This entry lists 31 T cell receptor beta chains sequenced from one sample in a study of beta chain features in type 1 diabetes. Expressed TCRB transcripts were sequenced after all isolated RNA was converted to cDNA. Profiled with immunoSEQ multiplex PCR; TCRdb holds only in-frame clones, not every one. The sample holds about 710,000 clones, about 14% seen once. These receptors have no known antigen. Broader study findings: Researchers report that Type 1 diabetes patients had moderately but significantly shorter TCRB CDR3s across all four CD4+ subsets.

The sequenced sample was naive CD4+ T cells from blood. These receptors were collected from a man aged 18 to 30 with type 1 diabetes.

CDR3 coding DNA: TGCGCCAGCAGCTTGGCACAGGGGTGGGACAATGAGCAGTTCTTC. It specifies CASSLAQGWDNEQFF. This sequence joins TRBV5-1 and TRBJ2-1, with 7 nucleotides matching TRBD1. From germline, CDR1 is SGHRS and CDR2 YFSETQ. The CDR3 runs to 15 residues. V trimming: 0 bases; J trimming: 5 bases; junction bases outside the gene matches: 5. Combining the CDR3 with reference TRBV5-1 and TRBJ2-1 gives the whole variable domain KAGVTQTPRYLIKTRGQQVTLSCSPISGHRSVSWYQQTPGQGLQFLFEYFSETQRNKGNFPGRFSGRQFSNSRSEMNVSTLELGDSALYLCASSLAQGWDNEQFFGPGTRLTVL.

A few counts support this clone. The chain combines TRBV28 with TRBJ2-2; no firm D call. Germline CDR1 and CDR2: MDHEN and SYDVKM. The CDR3 contains 12 residues. V lost 1 base, J lost 9 bases, and 6 bases lay in between. CDR3 amino acids: CASSLSHRELFF. The CDR3 bases are TGTGCCAGCAGTTTATCGCACCGGGAGCTGTTTTTT.

The J gene is TRBJ2-1, the V gene TRBV6-6, with 8 bases lining up with TRBD2. Germline-derived CDR1 and CDR2 are MNHNY and SVGAGI (reference sequence). This CDR3 has 16 residues. Trimming at V came to 2 bases and at J to 5 bases, leaving 8 bases not matched to a gene. CDR3 loop: CASSYLKTSVDNEQFF. The CDR3 coding sequence is TGTGCCAGCAGTTACCTGAAGACTAGCGTCGACAATGAGCAGTTCTTC.

V usage is TRBV6-5 and J usage is TRBJ2-7; D ambiguous. The germline CDR1 and CDR2 sequences are MNHEY and SVGAGI. The CDR3 consists of 14 residues. V lost 2 bases, J lost 2 bases, and 10 bases lay in between. The CDR3 sequence is CASSYAPGAYEQYF. CDR3 sequence (DNA): TGTGCCAGCAGTTACGCGCCTGGGGCCTACGAGCAGTACTTC.

The chain carries TRBV28 and TRBJ2-7, with D possibly matching TRBD2 (5 bases). Trimming left V 6 bases short and J 4 bases short, with 19 bases between. This CDR3 has 15 amino acids. Germline lookup yields CDR1 MDHEN and CDR2 SYDVKM. The CDR3 DNA reads TGTGCCAGCAGCTTTGGACGAGAAGGAGGTTACGAGCAGTACTTC. Translated: CASSFGREGGYEQYF.

In this sample, this clone turned up a few times. This sequence joins TRBV29-1 and TRBJ2-7, with D perhaps matching TRBD2 (6 bases). This CDR3 region has 15 residues. Trimming removed 5 bases at V and 3 bases at J, with 20 bases between. Germline-derived CDR1 and CDR2 are SQVTM and ANQGSEA. In DNA, the CDR3 is TGCAGCGTTCGGCCTAGCGACGTCAACTACTACGAGCAGTACTTC. Translated, it gives CSVRPSDVNYYEQYF.

This clone has just a few counts. Other DNA sequences in the same sample also yield this CDR3. The CDR3 region has the DNA TGTGCCAGCAGGCGACTAGCGGGAGCAGATACGCAGTATTTT. This codes for CASRRLAGADTQYF. The chain joins TRBV6-1 to TRBJ2-3; 12 nucleotides align to TRBD2. V lost 6 bases to trimming and J lost 4 bases; unmatched junction nucleotides: 2. The CDR3 spans 14 residues. Looked up from germline, CDR1 is MNHNS and CDR2 is SASEGT.

This clone has just a few counts. V is TRBV19 and J is TRBJ1-2; D remains unclear. V was shortened by 5 bases and J by 6 bases, with 19 bases between the two germline ends. Germline V lookup: CDR1 LNHDA, CDR2 SQIVND (reference sequence). CDR3 length: 15 residues. The CDR3 reads CASSFQTVTANGYTF. In DNA, the CDR3 is TGTGCCAGTAGTTTCCAGACCGTCACTGCTAATGGCTACACCTTC.

This clone showed up just a few times. This sequence joins TRBV30 and TRBJ2-5; D might be TRBD2 (6 bases). The germline V gene has CDR1 GTSNPN and CDR2 SVGIG (reference sequence). The V end lost 3 bases, the J end lost 3 bases, and 8 bases lay between the germline ends. This CDR3 is 12 amino acids long. DNA of the CDR3: TGTGCCTGGAGGGGACTTGAAGAGACCCAGTACTTC. Protein sequence: CAWRGLEETQYF.

This chain connects TRBV5-1 to TRBJ2-7; D is uncertain. Germline values: CDR1 SGHRS, CDR2 YFSETQ. V dropped 2 bases and J dropped 1 base, with 13 bases sitting between them. The CDR3 runs to 15 residues. This CDR3 is CASSFSLGKSYEQYF. CDR3 DNA sequence: TGCGCCAGCAGCTTTTCGCTTGGAAAGTCCTACGAGCAGTACTTC. The variable domain in full, completed from reference TRBV5-1 and TRBJ2-7, reads KAGVTQTPRYLIKTRGQQVTLSCSPISGHRSVSWYQQTPGQGLQFLFEYFSETQRNKGNFPGRFSGRQFSNSRSEMNVSTLELGDSALYLCASSFSLGKSYEQYFGPGTRLTVT.

This clone turned up a few times. This chain links TRBV6-1 with TRBJ1-4; 8 positions agree with TRBD1. J was trimmed by 4 bases and V by 9 bases; bases with no gene match: 10. Germline V gives CDR1 MNHNS, CDR2 SASEGT. The CDR3 consists of 15 residues. The CDR3 sequence: CASRRGPQGNEKLFF. The CDR3 region has the DNA TGTGCCAGTCGCAGGGGGCCGCAGGGTAATGAAAAACTGTTTTTT.

Only one count was recorded for this clone. This chain connects TRBV2 to TRBJ2-5; D uncertain. The CDR3 spans 16 residues. V gave up 4 bases and J gave up 1 base, with 16 bases separating them. In germline, CDR1 is SNHLY, CDR2 FYNNEI. The CDR3 DNA sequence: TGTGCCAGCAGTGTGAGTCCAGTTCGGTCCCAAGAGACCCAGTACTTC. Translation: CASSVSPVRSQETQYF.

The CDR3: CASRLGQGGNTEAFF. CDR3 in DNA: TGTGCCAGCAGGTTGGGACAGGGGGGGAACACTGAAGCTTTCTTT. V gene TRBV6-1 combines with J gene TRBJ1-1; 11 nucleotides align to TRBD1. The germline V gene has CDR1 MNHNS and CDR2 SASEGT. This CDR3 is 15 amino acids long. Germline trimming cut 6 bases from V and 1 base from J; bases unmatched to any gene: 4.

This clone was seen only a few times. This sequence joins TRBV7-9 and TRBJ1-1; D is uncertain. V gave up 4 bases and J gave up 1 base, with 19 bases separating them. Germline V CDR1 and CDR2: SEHNR, FQNEAQ (reference sequence). The length of the CDR3 is 17 residues. The CDR3 DNA follows: TGTGCCAGCAGCTCGCCGGGCTTCCGAACCGCGAACACTGAAGCTTTCTTT. Its protein is CASSSPGFRTANTEAFF.

The gene calls are TRBV6-6 and TRBJ2-7; the D gene is possibly TRBD2 (6 bases). Germline CDR1 is MNHNY and CDR2 is SVGAGI (reference sequence). Trimming removed 2 bases at V and 6 bases at J, with 11 bases between. This CDR3 comprises 13 residues. The CDR3 loop is CASSYTPEGEQYF. The CDR3 DNA is TGTGCCAGCAGTTACACCCCGGAGGGCGAGCAGTACTTC.

Ten or more counts support this clone. Other DNA sequences from this sample encode an identical CDR3 as well. V and J are TRBV7-2 and TRBJ2-3; D is undetermined. Germline V gives CDR1 SGHTA, CDR2 FQGNSA. V was clipped by 1 base and J by 0 bases, with 5 bases between them. This CDR3 has 14 amino acids. CDR3 bases: TGTGCCAGCAGCTTAGTTGCTAGCACAGATACGCAGTATTTT. Translation: CASSLVASTDTQYF.

This chain links TRBV28 with TRBJ2-5, with a weak D call TRBD1 (6 bases). CDR3 length equals 13 residues. Trimming stripped 5 bases from V and 0 bases from J, with 7 bases between. CDR1 and CDR2 from the germline V gene are MDHEN and SYDVKM. The CDR3 region is CASSQGNQETQYF. The CDR3 bases are TGTGCCAGCAGTCAGGGGAACCAAGAGACCCAGTACTTC.

The chain employs TRBV7-9 and TRBJ2-3; TRBD2 matches at 7 bases. Germline CDR1 and CDR2: SEHNR and FQNEAQ (reference sequence). The CDR3 runs 15 residues. V was clipped by 4 bases and J by 0 bases; unmatched bases: 4. CDR3: CASSSRGTSTDTQYF. CDR3 nucleotides: TGTGCCAGCAGCTCGCGGGGGACTAGCACAGATACGCAGTATTTT.

The V and J genes are TRBV6-1 and TRBJ2-1, with TRBD1 as a possible D gene (5 bases). CDR3 length equals 16 residues. CDR1 and CDR2 from the germline V gene are MNHNS and SASEGT. Trimming stripped 3 bases from V and 0 bases from J, with 12 bases between. CDR3 in amino acids: CASSDRVLSSYNEQFF. In DNA, the CDR3 is TGTGCCAGCAGTGACAGGGTGCTGAGCTCCTACAATGAGCAGTTCTTC.

J is TRBJ2-7 and V is TRBV7-2; TRBD1 matches 8 bases. CDR1 is SGHTA, CDR2 FQGNSA, per germline. The CDR3 runs 14 residues. The V and J ends lost 4 bases and 2 bases, in that order; junction bases with no gene match: 4. The CDR3 loop reads CASSYKTGAYEQYF. CDR3 bases: TGTGCCAGCAGCTACAAGACAGGGGCCTACGAGCAGTACTTC.

The CDR3 DNA follows: TGTGCCAGCAGCGTAGCTAGCGGGAGGGCCCATGAGCAGTTCTTC. Translation gives CASSVASGRAHEQFF. The rearrangement uses TRBV9 and TRBJ2-1; 12 bases align to TRBD2. Unmatched junction bases numbered 3, after V lost 0 bases and J lost 8 bases. CDR1 SGDLS and CDR2 YYNGEE come from the germline V gene. This CDR3 comprises 15 residues.

This clone appeared a few times. The CDR3 loop reads CASSLSDSIYEQYF. Written as DNA, the CDR3 is TGTGCCAGTAGCCTTTCGGACTCCATCTACGAGCAGTACTTC. The chain combines TRBV19 with TRBJ2-7; the D gene is possibly TRBD2 (5 bases). Trimming pared 6 bases from V and 3 bases from J, leaving 15 bases between. The CDR3 has 14 residues. The germline V gene encodes CDR1 LNHDA and CDR2 SQIVND (reference sequence).

This clone was counted only a few times. This chain uses TRBV18 with TRBJ2-3, with D unclear. CDR1 and CDR2 (germline): KGHSH, LQKENI. V was trimmed by 5 bases and J by 2 bases, leaving 11 bases between them. The CDR3 extends over 14 amino acids. The CDR3 region is CASSTSASTDTQYF. As DNA, the CDR3 is TGTGCCAGCTCAACGTCGGCTTCCACAGATACGCAGTATTTT.

This chain's CDR3 is CASSLTGGYEKLFF. For the CDR3, the DNA is TGTGCCAGCAGTTTAACAGGGGGCTATGAAAAACTGTTTTTT. The chain combines TRBV6-6 with TRBJ1-4; 9 bases are shared with TRBD1. Per germline, CDR1 MNHNY and CDR2 SVGAGI (reference sequence). The junction had 3 bases not matched to a gene; V was cut back by 4 bases and J by 6 bases. This CDR3 has 14 residues.

The gene calls are TRBV10-3 and TRBJ1-5, with D perhaps TRBD1 (6 bases). The germline CDR1 and CDR2 sequences are ENHRY and SYGVKD. This CDR3 contains 14 residues. V gave up 5 bases and J gave up 0 bases, with 8 bases separating them. CDR3: CAISRTDSNQPQHF. CDR3 bases: TGTGCCATCAGTCGGACAGATAGCAATCAGCCCCAGCATTTT.

In the case of this clone: As the CDR3 is not closed by the conserved phenylalanine or tryptophan, this likely results from a read error. This chain links TRBV9 with TRBJ1-1, with 7 bases identical to TRBD1. The CDR3 loop spans 15 amino acids. With V trimmed by 2 bases and J by 4 bases, 8 bases remained unmatched. The germline V gene has CDR1 SGDLS and CDR2 YYNGEE. CDR3 DNA: TGTGCCAGCAGCGTGGGAGACAGGGTCGTCACTGAAGCTTTCATT. Protein: CASSVGDRVVTEAFI.

CDR3: CASRQEETQYF. The DNA for the CDR3 is TGTGCCAGTAGACAGGAGGAGACCCAGTACTTC. The rearrangement links TRBV27 to TRBJ2-5; D is possibly TRBD1 (6 bases). This CDR3 is 11 amino acids long. With 9 bases removed from V and 5 bases from J, the gap between germline ends came to 10 bases. Looked up from germline, CDR1 is MNHEY and CDR2 is SMNVEV (reference sequence).

In its sample, this clone was seen a few times. The gene calls are TRBV6-6 and TRBJ1-2; D gene unclear. The CDR3 has 13 amino acids. The V gene lost 5 bases and the J gene lost 1 base, with 8 bases spanning the gap. Germline CDR1 MNHNY, CDR2 SVGAGI (reference sequence). In DNA, the CDR3 is TGTGCCAGCAGTACGGACCTTAACTATGGCTACACCTTC. Translated, it gives CASSTDLNYGYTF.

A few counts support this clone. V and J are TRBV5-4 and TRBJ2-5, with D possibly being TRBD2 (7 bases). With 4 bases removed from V and 5 bases from J, the gap between germline ends came to 21 bases. CDR1 and CDR2 (germline): SGHNT, YYREEE (reference sequence). The CDR3 runs to 16 residues. DNA for the CDR3: TGTGCCAGCAGCCCCCGGGGCGGGGGCCTCGAGGAGACCCAGTACTTC. Amino acid sequence: CASSPRGGGLEETQYF.

About this clone: This specimen includes other DNA sequences encoding the same CDR3. Here the CDR3 reads CSARGSDTQYF. The CDR3 DNA sequence: TGCAGTGCTAGAGGGTCCGATACGCAGTATTTT. The chain employs TRBV20-1 and TRBJ2-3; no clear D gene. V lost 1 base and J 6 bases, leaving 5 bases between the germline ends. CDR1 and CDR2 (germline): DFQATT, SNEGSKA (reference sequence). This CDR3 is 11 amino acids long.

This clone was detected a few times. V and J are TRBV30 and TRBJ1-3; D is uncertain. Germline lookup yields CDR1 GTSNPN and CDR2 SVGIG (reference sequence). Deletions cut 1 base from V and 0 bases from J, with 7 bases between. The CDR3 consists of 14 residues. CDR3 in amino acids: CAWSEGHSGNTIYF. The CDR3 coding sequence is TGTGCCTGGAGTGAGGGTCACTCTGGAAACACCATATATTTT.